One sample yielded the 14 T cell receptor beta chains listed below, sequenced in a study of regulatory dendritic cells for organ transplantation. Some clones are missing from TCRdb's copy, which holds only in-frame ones; the method was immunoSEQ multiplex PCR. The sample yields under 50,000 clones, around nine tenths seen once. Sequenced input: naive CD8+ T cells from blood. The subset here: CD45RA+ naive T cells. Receptors originate from a human donor in good health.

The V gene is TRBV9, the J gene TRBJ1-2, with D maybe TRBD1 (6 bases). This CDR3 has 16 amino acids. Germline V lookup: CDR1 SGDLS, CDR2 YYNGEE. The germline V and J ends were trimmed by 4 bases and 3 bases, with 19 bases remaining between them. The CDR3 DNA reads as TGTGCCAGCAGCACGCCGAAACAGGGTCCCGACTATGGCTACACCTTC. The encoded protein is CASSTPKQGPDYGYTF.

This chain uses TRBV2 with TRBJ1-1; 8 nucleotides line up with TRBD1. The CDR3 loop spans 15 amino acids. Per germline, CDR1 SNHLY and CDR2 FYNNEI. V shed 9 bases, J shed 9 bases, and the junction held 18 bases outside the gene matches. The CDR3 DNA is TGTGCCAGTCGTGGGGCAGAACAGGGGGGACAAAAAGCTTTCTTT. Translating gives CASRGAEQGGQKAFF. Filled out from reference TRBV2 and TRBJ1-1, the complete variable domain reads EPEVTQTPSHQVTQMGQEVILRCVPISNHLYFYWYRQILGQKVEFLVSFYNNEISEKSEIFDDQFSVERPDGSNFTLKIRSTKLEDSAMYFCASRGAEQGGQKAFFGQGTRLTVV.

The J gene is TRBJ1-1, the V gene TRBV29-1; possible D gene TRBD1, 6 bases. The germline CDR1 and CDR2 sequences are SQVTM and ANQGSEA. The germline V and J ends were trimmed by 6 bases and 6 bases, with 17 bases remaining between them. This CDR3 is 13 amino acids long. The CDR3 coding sequence is TGCAGCGTGACCACAGGGACGGGGCCTGAAGCTTTCTTT. Its protein product is CSVTTGTGPEAFF.

The chain has TRBV9 and TRBJ2-2; D remains unclear. Germline assignment: CDR1 SGDLS and CDR2 YYNGEE. V shed 0 bases and J shed 6 bases, with 3 bases lying between them. The CDR3 consists of 12 residues. The CDR3 is CASSVGSGELFF. The CDR3 DNA sequence: TGTGCCAGCAGCGTAGGCTCCGGGGAGCTGTTTTTT.

The V call is TRBV28, the J call TRBJ2-7; D possibly corresponds to TRBD2 (5 bases). V lost 2 bases to trimming and J lost 3 bases, with 14 bases between them. Germline values: CDR1 MDHEN, CDR2 SYDVKM. This CDR3 comprises 15 residues. The CDR3 protein is CASSLGGLGNYEQYF. CDR3 in DNA: TGTGCCAGCAGTTTAGGAGGTCTGGGGAACTACGAGCAGTACTTC.

The V gene is TRBV19, the J gene TRBJ2-7; D unclear. Germline values: CDR1 LNHDA, CDR2 SQIVND (reference sequence). This CDR3 region has 11 residues. The V and J ends lost 8 bases and 2 bases respectively, with 7 bases between them. This CDR3 reads CASSGAYEQYF. CDR3 DNA: TGTGCCAGTTCTGGGGCCTACGAGCAGTACTTC.

The chain has TRBV27 and TRBJ1-2; D gene ambiguous. This CDR3 has 13 amino acids. V dropped 5 bases and J dropped 6 bases, with 13 bases sitting between them. In germline, CDR1 is MNHEY, CDR2 SMNVEV (reference sequence). The CDR3 sequence is CASSPLLRDGYTF. In DNA, the CDR3 is TGTGCCAGCAGTCCCCTCCTTCGGGATGGCTACACCTTC.

This rearrangement joins TRBV9 to TRBJ2-7; D remains unclear. Germline CDR1 SGDLS, CDR2 YYNGEE. Trimming pared 4 bases from V and 6 bases from J, leaving 14 bases between. The CDR3 is 13 residues long. This CDR3 reads CASSPEGASEQYF. In nucleotides, the CDR3 is TGTGCCAGCAGCCCAGAAGGAGCGTCCGAGCAGTACTTC.

V and J are TRBV7-9 and TRBJ2-3, with a possible D match to TRBD1 (6 bases). CDR3 length: 18 amino acids. V dropped 3 bases and J dropped 3 bases, with 22 bases sitting between them. CDR1 is SEHNR and CDR2 is FQNEAQ in the germline V gene (reference sequence). The chain's CDR3 is CASSFTPGTFYSTDTQYF. DNA for the CDR3: TGTGCCAGCAGCTTTACTCCCGGGACATTTTATTCGACAGATACGCAGTATTTT.

The chain employs TRBV19 and TRBJ2-1; 8 positions match TRBD2. V lost 3 bases and J lost 7; bases outside the gene matches: 8. Germline V gene sequence: CDR1 LNHDA, CDR2 SQIVND (reference sequence). The CDR3 runs 15 residues. CDR3 loop: CASSITTGGGNEQFF. The CDR3 nucleotides read TGTGCCAGTAGTATTACAACTGGCGGGGGGAATGAGCAGTTCTTC. Complete variable domain (other parts from reference TRBV19 and TRBJ2-1): DGGITQSPKYLFRKEGQNVTLSCEQNLNHDAMYWYRQDPGQGLRLIYYSQIVNDFQKGDIAEGYSVSREKKESFPLTVTSAQKNPTAFYLCASSITTGGGNEQFFGPGTRLTVL.

On this clone: Other DNA sequences from this sample encode an identical CDR3 as well. The V gene is TRBV9, the J gene TRBJ1-1, with a tentative D call TRBD1 (6 bases). V was trimmed by 0 bases and J by 4 bases, leaving 10 bases between them. From germline, CDR1 is SGDLS and CDR2 YYNGEE. The CDR3 totals 14 residues. The CDR3 DNA reads as TGTGCCAGCAGCGTAGGAGGAGGGGGCACTGAAGCTTTCTTT. Encoded protein: CASSVGGGGTEAFF. The entire variable domain, with the rest obtained from reference TRBV9 and TRBJ1-1, is as follows: DSGVTQTPKHLITATGQRVTLRCSPRSGDLSVYWYQQSLDQGLQFLIQYYNGEERAKGNILERFSAQQFPDLHSELNLSSLELGDSALYFCASSVGGGGTEAFFGQGTRLTVV.

This chain joins TRBV9 and TRBJ1-1; possibly TRBD1 for D (6 bases). The germline V and J ends were trimmed by 3 bases and 4 bases, with 16 bases remaining between them. The germline gives CDR1 SGDLS, CDR2 YYNGEE. This CDR3 spans 15 amino acids. For the CDR3, the DNA is TGTGCCAGCAGCGGATCTTTCAGGGGCAGCACTGAAGCTTTCTTT. This translates into CASSGSFRGSTEAFF.

The chain uses TRBV4-1 and TRBJ2-7; maybe TRBD2 (6 bases). V lost 4 bases, J lost 2 bases, and 12 bases lay in between. The V gene's germline CDR1 is MGHRA and CDR2 YSYEKL. The CDR3 consists of 14 residues. DNA of the CDR3: TGCGCCAGCAGCCCTGGGCCGGGGGCCTACGAGCAGTACTTC. Protein product: CASSPGPGAYEQYF.

The chain recombines TRBV4-3 with TRBJ1-2; D remains unclear. CDR1 and CDR2 from the germline V gene are LGHNA and YSLEER. With 0 bases removed from V and 6 bases from J, the gap between germline ends came to 23 bases. The CDR3 is made up of 18 amino acids. CDR3 sequence: CASSQDVAFRVGGHGYTF. The CDR3 nucleotides read TGCGCCAGCAGCCAAGATGTTGCCTTTCGGGTGGGCGGTCATGGCTACACCTTC.